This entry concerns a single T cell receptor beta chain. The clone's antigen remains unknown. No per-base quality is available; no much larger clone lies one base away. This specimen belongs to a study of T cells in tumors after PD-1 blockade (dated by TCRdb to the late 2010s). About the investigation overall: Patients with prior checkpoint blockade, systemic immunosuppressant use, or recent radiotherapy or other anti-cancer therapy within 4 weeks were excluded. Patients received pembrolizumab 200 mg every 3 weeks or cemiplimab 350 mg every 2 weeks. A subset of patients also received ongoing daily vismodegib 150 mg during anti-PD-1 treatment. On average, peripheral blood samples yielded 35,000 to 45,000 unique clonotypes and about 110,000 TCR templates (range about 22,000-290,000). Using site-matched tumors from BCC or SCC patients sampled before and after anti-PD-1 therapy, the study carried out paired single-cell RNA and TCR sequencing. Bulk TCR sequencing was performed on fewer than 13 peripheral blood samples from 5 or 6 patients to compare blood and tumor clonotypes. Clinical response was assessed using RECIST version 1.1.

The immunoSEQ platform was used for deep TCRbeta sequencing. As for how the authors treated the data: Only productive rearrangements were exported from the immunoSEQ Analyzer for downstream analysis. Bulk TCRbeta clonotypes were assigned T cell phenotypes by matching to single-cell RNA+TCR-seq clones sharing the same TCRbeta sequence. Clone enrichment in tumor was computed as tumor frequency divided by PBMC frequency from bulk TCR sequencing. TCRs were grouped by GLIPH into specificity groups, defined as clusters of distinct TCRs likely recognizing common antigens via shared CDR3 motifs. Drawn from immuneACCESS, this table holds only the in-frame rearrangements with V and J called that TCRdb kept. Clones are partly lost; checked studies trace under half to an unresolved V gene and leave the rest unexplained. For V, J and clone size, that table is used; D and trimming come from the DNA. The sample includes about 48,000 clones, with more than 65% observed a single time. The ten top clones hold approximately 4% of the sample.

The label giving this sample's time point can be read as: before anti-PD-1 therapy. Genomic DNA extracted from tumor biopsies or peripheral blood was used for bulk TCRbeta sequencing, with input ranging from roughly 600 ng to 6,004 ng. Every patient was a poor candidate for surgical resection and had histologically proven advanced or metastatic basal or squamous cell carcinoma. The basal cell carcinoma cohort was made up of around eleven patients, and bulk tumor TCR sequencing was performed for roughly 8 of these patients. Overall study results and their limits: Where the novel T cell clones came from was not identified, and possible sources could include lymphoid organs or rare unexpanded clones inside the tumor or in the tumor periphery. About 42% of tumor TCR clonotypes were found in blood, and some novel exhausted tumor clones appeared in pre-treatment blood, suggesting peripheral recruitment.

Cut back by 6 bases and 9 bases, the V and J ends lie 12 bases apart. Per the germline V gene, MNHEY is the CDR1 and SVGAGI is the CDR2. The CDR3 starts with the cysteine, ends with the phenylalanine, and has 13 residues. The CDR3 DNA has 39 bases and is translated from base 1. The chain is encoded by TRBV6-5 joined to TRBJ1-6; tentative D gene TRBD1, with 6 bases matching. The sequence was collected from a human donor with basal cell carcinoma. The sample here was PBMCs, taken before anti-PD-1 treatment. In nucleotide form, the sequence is TGTGCCAGCAGACCTACAGGGTCTTCACCCCTCCACTTT. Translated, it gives CASRPTGSSPLHF.